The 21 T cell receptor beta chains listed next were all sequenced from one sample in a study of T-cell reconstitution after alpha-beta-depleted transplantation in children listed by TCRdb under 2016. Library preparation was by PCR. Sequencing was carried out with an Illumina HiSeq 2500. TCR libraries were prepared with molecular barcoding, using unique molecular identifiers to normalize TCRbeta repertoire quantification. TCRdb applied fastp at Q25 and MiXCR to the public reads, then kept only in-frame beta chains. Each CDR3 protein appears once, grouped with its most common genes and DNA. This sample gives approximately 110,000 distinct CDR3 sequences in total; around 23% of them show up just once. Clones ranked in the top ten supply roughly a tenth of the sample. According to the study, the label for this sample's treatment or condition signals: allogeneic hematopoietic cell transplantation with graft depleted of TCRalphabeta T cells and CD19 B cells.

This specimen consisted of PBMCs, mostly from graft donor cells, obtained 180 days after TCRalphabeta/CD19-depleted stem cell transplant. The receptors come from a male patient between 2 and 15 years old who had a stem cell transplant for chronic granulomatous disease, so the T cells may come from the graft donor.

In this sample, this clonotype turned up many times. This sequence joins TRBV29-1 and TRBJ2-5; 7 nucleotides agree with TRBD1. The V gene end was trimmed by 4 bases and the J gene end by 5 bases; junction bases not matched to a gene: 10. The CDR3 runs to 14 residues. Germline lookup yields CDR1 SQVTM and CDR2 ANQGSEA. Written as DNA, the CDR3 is TGCAGCGTTGGGACAGGACACCCCCGGGAGACCCAGTACTTC. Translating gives CSVGTGHPRETQYF.

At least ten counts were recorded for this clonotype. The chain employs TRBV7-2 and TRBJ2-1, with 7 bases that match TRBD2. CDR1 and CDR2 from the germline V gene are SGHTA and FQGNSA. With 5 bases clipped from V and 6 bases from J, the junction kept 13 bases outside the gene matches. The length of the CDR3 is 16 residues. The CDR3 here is CASSPTLAAVVNEQFF. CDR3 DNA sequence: TGTGCCAGCAGCCCCACCCTAGCGGCCGTAGTCAATGAGCAGTTCTTC.

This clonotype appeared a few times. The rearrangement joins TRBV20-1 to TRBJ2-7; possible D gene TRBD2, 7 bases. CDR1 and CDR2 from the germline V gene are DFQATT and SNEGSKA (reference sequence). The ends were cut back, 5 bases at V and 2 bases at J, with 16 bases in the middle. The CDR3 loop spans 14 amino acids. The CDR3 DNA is TGCAGTGCTCACCCTGGGAGGGGGGCCTACGAGCAGTACTTC. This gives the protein CSAHPGRGAYEQYF.

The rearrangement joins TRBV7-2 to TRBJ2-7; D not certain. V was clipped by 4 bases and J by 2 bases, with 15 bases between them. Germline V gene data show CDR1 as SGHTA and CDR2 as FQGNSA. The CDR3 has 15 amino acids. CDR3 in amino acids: CASSSDPLGTYEQYF. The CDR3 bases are TGTGCCAGCAGCTCGGACCCCCTAGGAACCTACGAGCAGTACTTC.

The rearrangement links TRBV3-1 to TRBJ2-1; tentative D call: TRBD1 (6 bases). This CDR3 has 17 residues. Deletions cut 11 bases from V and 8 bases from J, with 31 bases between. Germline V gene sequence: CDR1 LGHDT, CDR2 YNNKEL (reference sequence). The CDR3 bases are TGTGCCTCCTGGGGGCAGCTGACTCTTGGGAGATTGGATGAGCAGTTCTTC. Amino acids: CASWGQLTLGRLDEQFF.

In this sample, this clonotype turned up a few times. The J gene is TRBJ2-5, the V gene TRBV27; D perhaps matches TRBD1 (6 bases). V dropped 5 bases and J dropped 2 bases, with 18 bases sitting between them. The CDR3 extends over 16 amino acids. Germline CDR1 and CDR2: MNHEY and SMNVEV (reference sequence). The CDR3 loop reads CASSPHRATGQETQYF. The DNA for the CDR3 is TGTGCCAGCAGTCCCCACAGGGCCACGGGGCAAGAGACCCAGTACTTC.

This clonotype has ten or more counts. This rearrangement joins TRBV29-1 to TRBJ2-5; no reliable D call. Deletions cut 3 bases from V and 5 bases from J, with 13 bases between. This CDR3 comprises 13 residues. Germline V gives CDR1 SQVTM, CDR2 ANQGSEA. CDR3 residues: CSVDGFAPETQYF. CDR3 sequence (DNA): TGCAGCGTTGATGGTTTCGCTCCGGAGACCCAGTACTTC.

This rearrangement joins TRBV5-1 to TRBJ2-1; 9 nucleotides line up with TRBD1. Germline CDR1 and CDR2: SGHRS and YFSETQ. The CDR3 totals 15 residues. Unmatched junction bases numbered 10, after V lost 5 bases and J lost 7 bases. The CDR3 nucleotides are TGCGCCAGCAGTCCGGGGTGGGACAGGGCTAATGAGCAGTTCTTC. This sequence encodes CASSPGWDRANEQFF.

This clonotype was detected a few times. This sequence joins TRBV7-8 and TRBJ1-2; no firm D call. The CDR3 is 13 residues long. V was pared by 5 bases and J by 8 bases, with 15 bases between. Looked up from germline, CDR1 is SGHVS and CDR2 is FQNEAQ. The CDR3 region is CASSPSEAGGYTF. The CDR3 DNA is TGTGCCAGCAGCCCCTCGGAGGCTGGCGGCTACACCTTC.

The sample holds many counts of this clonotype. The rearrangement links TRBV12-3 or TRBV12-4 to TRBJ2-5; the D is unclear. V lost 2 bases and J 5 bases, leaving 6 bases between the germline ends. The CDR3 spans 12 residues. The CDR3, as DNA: TGTGCCAGCAGTTTAAGCCTGGAGACCCAGTACTTC. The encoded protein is CASSLSLETQYF.

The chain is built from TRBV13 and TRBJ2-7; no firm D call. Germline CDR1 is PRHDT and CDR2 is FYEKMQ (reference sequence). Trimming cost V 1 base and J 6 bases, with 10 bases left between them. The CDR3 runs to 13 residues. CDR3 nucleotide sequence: TGTGCCAGCAGCTTAGAACAGAAGTTCGAGCAGTACTTC. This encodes CASSLEQKFEQYF.

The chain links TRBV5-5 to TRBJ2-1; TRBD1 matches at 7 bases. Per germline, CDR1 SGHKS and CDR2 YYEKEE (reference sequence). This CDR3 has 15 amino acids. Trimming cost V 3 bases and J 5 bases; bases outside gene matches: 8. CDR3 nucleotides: TGTGCCAGCAGCTCTGCCCGGGACAGCAACAATGAGCAGTTCTTC. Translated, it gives CASSSARDSNNEQFF.

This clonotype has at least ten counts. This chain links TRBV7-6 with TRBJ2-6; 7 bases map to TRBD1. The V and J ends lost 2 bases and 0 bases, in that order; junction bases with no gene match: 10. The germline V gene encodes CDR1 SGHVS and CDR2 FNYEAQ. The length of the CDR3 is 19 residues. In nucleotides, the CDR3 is TGTGCCAGCAGCTTAATCCCCGAGGACAGGATCTCTGGGGCCAACGTCCTGACTTTC. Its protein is CASSLIPEDRISGANVLTF.

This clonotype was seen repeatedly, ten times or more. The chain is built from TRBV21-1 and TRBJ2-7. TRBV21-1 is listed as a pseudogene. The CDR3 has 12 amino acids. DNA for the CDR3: TGTACTACAAGGATAAGATTTTACGAGCAGTACTTC. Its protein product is CTTRIRFYEQYF.

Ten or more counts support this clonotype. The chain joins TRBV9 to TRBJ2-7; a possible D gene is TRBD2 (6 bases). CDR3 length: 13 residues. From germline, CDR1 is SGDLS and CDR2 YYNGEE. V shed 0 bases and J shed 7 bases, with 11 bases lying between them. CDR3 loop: CASSVGLVSEQYF. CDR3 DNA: TGTGCCAGCAGCGTAGGACTAGTAAGTGAGCAGTACTTC.

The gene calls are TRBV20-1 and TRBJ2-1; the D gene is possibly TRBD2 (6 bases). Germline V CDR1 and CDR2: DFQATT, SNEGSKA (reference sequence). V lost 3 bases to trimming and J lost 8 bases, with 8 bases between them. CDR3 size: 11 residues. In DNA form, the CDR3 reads TGCAGTGCTAGCGGGAGCCATGAGCAGTTCTTC. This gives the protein CSASGSHEQFF.

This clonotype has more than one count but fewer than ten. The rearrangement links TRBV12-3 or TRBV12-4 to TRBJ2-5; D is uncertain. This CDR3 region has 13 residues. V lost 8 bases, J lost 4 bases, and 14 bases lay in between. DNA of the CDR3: TGTGCCAGCCGGACGCTCGGGCGAGAGACCCAGTACTTC. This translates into CASRTLGRETQYF.

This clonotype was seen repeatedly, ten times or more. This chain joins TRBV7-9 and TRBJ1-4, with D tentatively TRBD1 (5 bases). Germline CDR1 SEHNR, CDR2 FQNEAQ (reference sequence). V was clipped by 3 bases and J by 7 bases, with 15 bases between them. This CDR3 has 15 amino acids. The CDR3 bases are TGTGCCAGCAGCTTTACGCAGGGTATGGTTGAAAAACTGTTTTTT. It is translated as CASSFTQGMVEKLFF.

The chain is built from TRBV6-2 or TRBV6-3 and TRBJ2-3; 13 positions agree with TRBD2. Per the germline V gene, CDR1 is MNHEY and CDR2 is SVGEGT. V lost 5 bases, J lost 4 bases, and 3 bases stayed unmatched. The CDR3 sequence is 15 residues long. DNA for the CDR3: TGTGCCAGCAGTCCGGGACTAGCGGGATCAGATACGCAGTATTTT. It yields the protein CASSPGLAGSDTQYF.

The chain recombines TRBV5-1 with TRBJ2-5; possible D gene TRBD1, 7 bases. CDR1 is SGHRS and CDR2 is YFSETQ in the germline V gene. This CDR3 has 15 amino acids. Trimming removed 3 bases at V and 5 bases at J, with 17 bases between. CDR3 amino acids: CASSSTSTGRETQYF. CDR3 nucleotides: TGCGCCAGCAGCTCCACCTCGACAGGGAGGGAGACCCAGTACTTC.

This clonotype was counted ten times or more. This CDR3 reads CASNKLQGRNTEAFF. The CDR3 nucleotides read TGCGCCAGCAACAAATTACAGGGAAGGAACACTGAAGCTTTCTTT. This chain connects TRBV5-1 to TRBJ1-1; D possibly corresponds to TRBD1 (6 bases). The germline CDR1 and CDR2 sequences are SGHRS and YFSETQ. The CDR3 is 15 amino acids. V was pared by 6 bases and J by 1 base, with 16 bases between.